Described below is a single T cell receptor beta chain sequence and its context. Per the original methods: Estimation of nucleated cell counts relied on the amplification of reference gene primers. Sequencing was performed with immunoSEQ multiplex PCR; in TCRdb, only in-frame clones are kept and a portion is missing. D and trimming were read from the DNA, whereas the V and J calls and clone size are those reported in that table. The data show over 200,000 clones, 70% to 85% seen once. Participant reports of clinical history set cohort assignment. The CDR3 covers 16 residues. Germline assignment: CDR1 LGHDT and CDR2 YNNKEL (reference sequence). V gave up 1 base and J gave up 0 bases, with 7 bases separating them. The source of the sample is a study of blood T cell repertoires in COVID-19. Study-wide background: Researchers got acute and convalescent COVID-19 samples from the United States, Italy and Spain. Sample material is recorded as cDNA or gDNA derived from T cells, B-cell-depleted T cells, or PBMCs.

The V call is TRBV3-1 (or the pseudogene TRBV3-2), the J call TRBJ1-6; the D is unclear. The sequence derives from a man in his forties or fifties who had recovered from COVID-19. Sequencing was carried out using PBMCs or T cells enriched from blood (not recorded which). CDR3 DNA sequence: TGTGCCAGCAGCCAAGGTCGGGTCTCCTATAATTCACCCCTCCACTTT. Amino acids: CASSQGRVSYNSPLHF.